These 25 T cell receptor beta chains originate from one sample sequenced in a study of a mutant IDH1 vaccine in newly diagnosed glioma. No antigen has been assigned to these receptors. The time point denotes: week 35, safety follow-up. Topical imiquimod accompanied each vaccine dose, which consisted of 300 ug of mutant IDH1 20-mer peptide. Data came from immunoSEQ multiplex PCR; TCRdb stores just in-frame clones and leaves some out. Of tens of thousands of clones in the sample, 75% to 85% were seen once. Sequencing was performed on PBMCs, taken from a glioma patient whose treatment included an IDH1 peptide vaccine. The receptors here all came from a man aged 35-49 years with glioma.

This rearrangement joins TRBV2 to TRBJ2-6; 9 bases align to TRBD1. Germline V gene data show CDR1 as SNHLY and CDR2 as FYNNEI. The CDR3 is made up of 15 amino acids. V shed 7 bases, J shed 2 bases, and the junction held 3 bases outside the gene matches. CDR3 sequence reads: CASNRGQAGANVLTF. CDR3 coding DNA: TGTGCCAGCAACAGGGGGCAGGCTGGGGCCAACGTCCTGACTTTC.

The chain employs TRBV18 and TRBJ2-5; D is undetermined. Judging by the DNA end, TRBJ2-7 fits better; the J call may be wrong. Germline CDR1 is KGHSH and CDR2 is LQKENI. The length of the CDR3 is 13 residues. CDR3 protein: CASSPRTDYEQYF. CDR3 coding DNA: TGTGCCAGCTCACCACGTACAGACTACGAGCAGTACTTC.

Regarding this clone: At one end, the junction sequence differs from germline, possibly due to a read error. The J gene is TRBJ1-2, the V gene TRBV18; D is ambiguous. There are 15 residues in the CDR3. Germline CDR1 is KGHSH and CDR2 is LQKENI. The CDR3 region is CASSPSAGSVYDYTF. In DNA, the CDR3 is TGTGCCAGCTCGCCTTCGGCGGGGTCCGTCTATGACTACACCTTC.

The J gene is TRBJ2-7, the V gene TRBV10-2; weak D call: TRBD2 (6 bases). Per the germline V gene, CDR1 is WSHSY and CDR2 is SAAADI. The CDR3 length is 14 residues. V was clipped by 8 bases and J by 1 base, with 15 bases between them. This CDR3 is CASLPGLISYEQYF. CDR3 nucleotides: TGCGCCAGCTTACCGGGACTTATTTCCTACGAGCAGTACTTC.

CDR3 nucleotides: TGTGCCACCAGCGGACATCCGGGACAGGGGAACAATGAGCAGTTCTTC. This encodes CATSGHPGQGNNEQFF. This chain links TRBV15 with TRBJ2-1, with 10 bases that match TRBD1. Germline V gene sequence: CDR1 LNHNV, CDR2 YYDKDF (reference sequence). The CDR3 spans 16 residues. With V trimmed by 5 bases and J by 5 bases, 9 bases remained unmatched.

The chain combines TRBV6-1 with TRBJ1-3; D gene uncertain. The CDR3 has 14 amino acids. The V gene's germline CDR1 is MNHNS and CDR2 SASEGT. Deletions cut 8 bases from V and 0 bases from J, with 11 bases between. CDR3 DNA: TGTGCCAGCGGGGTGAAGGTCTCTGGAAACACCATATATTTT. This gives the protein CASGVKVSGNTIYF.

As DNA, the CDR3 is TGCGCCAGCAGCCAATCAGACAGGGGGGCTTTGAACACTGAAGCTTTCTTT. Residues: CASSQSDRGALNTEAFF. The genes are TRBV4-1 and TRBJ1-1; TRBD1 matches at 9 bases. Germline V gene lookup returns CDR1 MGHRA and CDR2 YSYEKL. Unmatched junction bases numbered 7, after V lost 2 bases and J lost 0 bases. There are 17 residues in the CDR3.

The chain combines TRBV29-1 with TRBJ2-1; perhaps TRBD2 as D (5 bases). CDR3 size: 15 residues. CDR1 SQVTM and CDR2 ANQGSEA come from the germline V gene. V dropped 1 base and J dropped 4 bases, with 14 bases sitting between them. CDR3 DNA sequence: TGCAGCGTTGAAGCTCCCGGGGTCTTGTACAATGAGCAGTTCTTC. It specifies CSVEAPGVLYNEQFF.

V usage is TRBV7-9 and J usage is TRBJ2-7, with 7 bases identical to TRBD2. V shed 1 base and J 0 bases; nucleotides not matched to a gene: 3. Germline CDR1 SEHNR, CDR2 FQNEAQ (reference sequence). This CDR3 comprises 15 residues. The DNA of the CDR3 is TGTGCCAGCAGCTTAGGCGGGGAGGGCTCCTACGAGCAGTACGTC. Amino acid sequence: CASSLGGEGSYEQYV.

This chain connects TRBV7-2 to TRBJ2-4; D is perhaps TRBD2 (5 bases). Looked up from germline, CDR1 is SGHTA and CDR2 is FQGNSA. Trimming stripped 1 base from V and 0 bases from J, with 16 bases between. The CDR3 spans 18 residues. CDR3: CASSLGRERLLAKNIQYF. The CDR3 DNA sequence: TGTGCCAGCAGCTTAGGCCGGGAAAGGTTACTAGCCAAAAACATTCAGTACTTC.

This sequence joins TRBV7-2 and TRBJ1-2; the D gene is possibly TRBD1 (5 bases). V lost 1 base to trimming and J lost 0 bases, with 12 bases between them. The CDR3 runs to 16 residues. Germline CDR1 SGHTA, CDR2 FQGNSA. The DNA of the CDR3 is TGTGCCAGCAGCTTAGGAGGGGACGGAGCTAACTATGGCTACACCTTC. Amino acid sequence: CASSLGGDGANYGYTF.

This clone was recorded only once. The rearrangement joins TRBV5-1 to TRBJ2-1; tentative D call: TRBD1 (6 bases). The germline CDR1 and CDR2 sequences are SGHRS and YFSETQ. The CDR3 sequence is 15 residues long. Trimming took 4 bases from V and 4 from J, leaving 15 bases between them. DNA for the CDR3: TGCGCCAGCAGCCTAAACAGGGCCCTTTACAATGAGCAGTTCTTC. Translating gives CASSLNRALYNEQFF.

This clone was seen a few times. V gene TRBV11-2 combines with J gene TRBJ2-3; the D is unclear. This CDR3 contains 12 residues. Germline lookup yields CDR1 SGHAT and CDR2 FQNNGV. V lost 5 bases, J lost 7 bases, and 10 bases lay in between. The CDR3 DNA is TGTGCCAGCAGCATCCGGGTTAATACGCAGTATTTT. Translated: CASSIRVNTQYF.

The J gene is TRBJ1-4, the V gene TRBV4-2, with 9 bases lining up with TRBD1. CDR1 and CDR2 (germline): LGHNA, YNFKEQ. V trimming: 5 bases; J trimming: 8 bases; junction bases outside the gene matches: 3. This CDR3 has 13 amino acids. For the CDR3, the DNA is TGTGCCAGCAGCGTTGGGACAGGGGAAAAACTGTTTTTT. It codes for CASSVGTGEKLFF.

This chain joins TRBV6-1 and TRBJ1-5; D not resolved. There are 14 residues in the CDR3. From germline, CDR1 is MNHNS and CDR2 SASEGT. V lost 5 bases to trimming and J lost 5 bases, with 13 bases between them. The CDR3 reads CASSQIDGHQPQHF. The DNA for the CDR3 is TGTGCCAGCAGTCAAATAGACGGACATCAGCCCCAGCATTTT.

This chain connects TRBV2 to TRBJ2-7, with 7 positions matching TRBD1. The ends lost 6 bases at V and 6 bases at J; junction bases unmatched: 8. The CDR3 is 13 amino acids. CDR1 is SNHLY and CDR2 is FYNNEI in the germline V gene. The CDR3, as DNA: TGTGCCAGCAGCACGGGACAGTTCCCCGAGCAGTACGTC. This encodes CASSTGQFPEQYV.

The rearrangement uses TRBV28 and TRBJ1-1; D gene uncertain. Germline CDR1 reads MDHEN; CDR2 reads SYDVKM. The CDR3 loop spans 12 amino acids. V was shortened by 2 bases and J by 1 base, with 2 bases between the two germline ends. Here the CDR3 reads CASSLTNTEAFF. Written as DNA, the CDR3 is TGTGCCAGCAGTTTAACGAACACTGAAGCTTTCTTT.

V usage is TRBV6-1 and J usage is TRBJ1-2; maybe TRBD1 (5 bases). CDR3 size: 12 residues. Between the trimmed V and J ends, which lost 9 bases and 4 bases, there was a span of 12 bases. Germline values: CDR1 MNHNS, CDR2 SASEGT. The CDR3 DNA follows: TGTGCCAGTACCCGGGACCTCTATGGCTACACCTTC. Protein: CASTRDLYGYTF.

This chain joins TRBV18 and TRBJ2-7; D remains ambiguous. V was trimmed by 5 bases and J by 3 bases, leaving 5 bases between them. Germline CDR1 and CDR2: KGHSH and LQKENI. The CDR3 is made up of 11 amino acids. In DNA, the CDR3 is TGTGCCAGCTCAGACGGCTACGAGCAGTACTTC. Amino acids: CASSDGYEQYF.

The J gene is TRBJ2-2, the V gene TRBV4-2, with unresolved D. The CDR3 is 16 residues long. Germline V gene data show CDR1 as LGHNA and CDR2 as YNFKEQ. Trimming removed 0 bases at V and 3 bases at J, with 11 bases between. As DNA, the CDR3 is TGTGCCAGCAGCCAAGACCTGGGGTACGACACCGGGGAGCTGTTTTTT. It yields the protein CASSQDLGYDTGELFF.

This clone is a singleton in its sample. This chain connects TRBV13 to TRBJ2-4; D not resolved. The CDR3 loop spans 14 amino acids. Germline CDR1 reads PRHDT; CDR2 reads FYEKMQ (reference sequence). V lost 5 bases and J 1 base, leaving 9 bases between the germline ends. The CDR3: CASSQTWAKNIQYF. The CDR3 region has the DNA TGTGCCAGCAGCCAGACCTGGGCCAAAAACATTCAGTACTTC.

The chain is built from TRBV15 and TRBJ1-1; D is undetermined. This CDR3 has 15 residues. Germline CDR1 is LNHNV and CDR2 is YYDKDF (reference sequence). Deletions cut 0 bases from V and 0 bases from J, with 8 bases between. CDR3 amino acids: CATSRDLRLNTEAFF. In DNA, the CDR3 is TGTGCCACCAGCAGAGACCTGAGGTTGAACACTGAAGCTTTCTTT.

V and J are TRBV4-1 and TRBJ2-2, with a tentative D call TRBD1 (5 bases). Germline loops: CDR1 MGHRA, CDR2 YSYEKL. With 0 bases removed from V and 6 bases from J, the gap between germline ends came to 11 bases. CDR3 length equals 15 residues. In DNA form, the CDR3 reads TGCGCCAGCAGCCAAGATCCTACAGGAGCCGGGGAGCTGTTTTTT. It translates to CASSQDPTGAGELFF.

This clone has only a few counts. J is TRBJ2-3 and V is TRBV10-3; 8 nucleotides line up with TRBD2. The CDR3 length is 15 residues. In germline, CDR1 is ENHRY, CDR2 SYGVKD. Trimming cost V 7 bases and J 0 bases; bases outside gene matches: 6. The CDR3 reads CAIKGERESTDTQYF. The CDR3 nucleotides are TGTGCCATCAAGGGCGAGCGGGAGAGCACAGATACGCAGTATTTT.

The V gene is TRBV4-1, the J gene TRBJ2-3, with 7 bases that match TRBD2. The CDR3 consists of 16 residues. V shed 3 bases and J 1 base; nucleotides not matched to a gene: 7. CDR1 and CDR2 (germline): MGHRA, YSYEKL. The CDR3 sequence: CASSHWTSFGTDTQYF. The CDR3 nucleotides are TGCGCCAGCAGCCATTGGACTAGTTTCGGCACAGATACGCAGTATTTT.